This T cell receptor beta chain was identified during a study of blood T cell repertoires in COVID-19. Study details: The United States, Italy and Spain provided the acute and convalescent COVID-19 samples. PBMCs, B-cell-depleted T cells, or T cells were the source of the cDNA or gDNA that made up the material.

This CDR3 is built from 15 residues. Germline loops: CDR1 MNHNS, CDR2 SASEGT. Trimming left V 1 base short and J 9 bases short, with 13 bases between. In the original processing: Using reference gene primer amplification, nucleated cell counts were estimated. Method: immunoSEQ multiplex PCR; TCRdb's copy keeps in-frame clones and lacks some. D and trimming were read from the DNA, whereas the V and J calls and clone size are those reported in that table. Seen here are about 90,000 clones, 75% to 85% observed once, and the top ten hold over 9%. The material sequenced was peripheral blood. This receptor was identified in a woman between 70 and 85 years old with acute or convalescent COVID-19. This chain connects TRBV6-1 to TRBJ1-6; TRBD1 might be the D (6 bases). The CDR3 reads CASSEDLGGRSPLHF. The CDR3 coding sequence is TGTGCCAGCAGTGAAGATCTAGGGGGACGTTCACCCCTCCACTTT.